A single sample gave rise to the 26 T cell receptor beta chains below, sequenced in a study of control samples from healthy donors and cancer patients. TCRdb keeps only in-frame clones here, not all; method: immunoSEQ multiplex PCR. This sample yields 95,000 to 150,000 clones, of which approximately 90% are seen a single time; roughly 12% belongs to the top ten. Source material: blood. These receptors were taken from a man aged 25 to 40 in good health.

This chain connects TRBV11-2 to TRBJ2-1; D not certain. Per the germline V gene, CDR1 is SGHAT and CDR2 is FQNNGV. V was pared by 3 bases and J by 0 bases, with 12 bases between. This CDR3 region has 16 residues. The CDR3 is CASSFLATTSYNEQFF. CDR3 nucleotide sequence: TGTGCCAGCAGCTTTCTCGCCACCACCTCCTACAATGAGCAGTTCTTC.

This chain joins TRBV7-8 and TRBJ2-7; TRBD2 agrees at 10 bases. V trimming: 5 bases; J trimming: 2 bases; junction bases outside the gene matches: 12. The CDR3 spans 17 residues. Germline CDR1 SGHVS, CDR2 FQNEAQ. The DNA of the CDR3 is TGTGCCAGCAGCCCCTTTTTCCGGACTAGCGGAGCCTACGAGCAGTACTTC. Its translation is CASSPFFRTSGAYEQYF.

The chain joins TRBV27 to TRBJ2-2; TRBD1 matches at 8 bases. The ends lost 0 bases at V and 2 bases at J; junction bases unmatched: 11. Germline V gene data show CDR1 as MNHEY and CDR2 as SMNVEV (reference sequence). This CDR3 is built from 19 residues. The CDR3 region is CASSLSAFGQGVNTGELFF. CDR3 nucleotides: TGTGCCAGCAGTTTATCCGCCTTCGGACAGGGCGTAAACACCGGGGAGCTGTTTTTT.

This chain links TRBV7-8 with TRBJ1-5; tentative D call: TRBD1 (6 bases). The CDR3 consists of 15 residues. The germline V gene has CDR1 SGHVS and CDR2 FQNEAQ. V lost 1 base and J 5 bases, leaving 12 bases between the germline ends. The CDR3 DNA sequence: TGTGCCAGCAGCTTAGGGGAGGGGGTCCATCAGCCCCAGCATTTT. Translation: CASSLGEGVHQPQHF.

The CDR3 nucleotides read TGCGCCAGCAGCCAGCGGGAGGGCAGAGGGAACACTGAAGCTTTCTTT. Its protein is CASSQREGRGNTEAFF. The chain is built from TRBV4-1 and TRBJ1-1; D uncertain. CDR1 is MGHRA and CDR2 is YSYEKL in the germline V gene. The V end was cut by 3 bases, the J end by 1 base, with 15 bases between. This CDR3 has 16 residues.

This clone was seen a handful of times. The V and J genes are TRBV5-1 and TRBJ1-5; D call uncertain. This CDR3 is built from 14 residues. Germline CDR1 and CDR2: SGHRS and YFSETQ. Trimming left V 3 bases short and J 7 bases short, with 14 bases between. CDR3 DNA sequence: TGCGCCAGCAGCTCGGTCCCGGGCAGGCAGCCCCAGCATTTT. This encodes CASSSVPGRQPQHF.

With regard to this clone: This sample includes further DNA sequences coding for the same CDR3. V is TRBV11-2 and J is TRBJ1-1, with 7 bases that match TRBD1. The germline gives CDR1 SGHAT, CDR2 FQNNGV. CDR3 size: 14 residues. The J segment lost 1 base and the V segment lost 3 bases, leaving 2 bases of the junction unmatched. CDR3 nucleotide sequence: TGTGCCAGCAGCTTGGGGACAGCGAACACTGAAGCTTTCTTT. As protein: CASSLGTANTEAFF.

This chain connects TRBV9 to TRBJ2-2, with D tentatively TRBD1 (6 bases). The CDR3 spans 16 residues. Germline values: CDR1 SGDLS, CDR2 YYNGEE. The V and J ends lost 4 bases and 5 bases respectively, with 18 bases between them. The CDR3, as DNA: TGTGCCAGCAGCTCCCCTGGGGGCGGCGGTACCGGGGAGCTGTTTTTT. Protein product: CASSSPGGGGTGELFF.

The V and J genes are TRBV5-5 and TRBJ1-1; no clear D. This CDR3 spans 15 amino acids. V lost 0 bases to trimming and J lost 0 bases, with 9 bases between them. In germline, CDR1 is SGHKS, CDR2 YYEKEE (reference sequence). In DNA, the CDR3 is TGTGCCAGCAGCTTGGTTCCTCACGTGAACACTGAAGCTTTCTTT. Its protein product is CASSLVPHVNTEAFF.

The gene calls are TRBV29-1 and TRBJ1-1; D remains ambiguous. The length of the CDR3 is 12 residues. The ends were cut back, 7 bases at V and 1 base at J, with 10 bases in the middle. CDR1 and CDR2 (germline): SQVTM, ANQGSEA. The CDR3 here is CSGFLQNTEAFF. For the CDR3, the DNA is TGCAGCGGGTTCCTTCAGAACACTGAAGCTTTCTTT.

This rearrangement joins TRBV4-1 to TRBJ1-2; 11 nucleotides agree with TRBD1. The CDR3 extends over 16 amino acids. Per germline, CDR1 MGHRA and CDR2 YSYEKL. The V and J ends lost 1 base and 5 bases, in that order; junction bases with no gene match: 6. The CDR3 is CASSQGTGGPGYGYTF. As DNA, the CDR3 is TGCGCCAGCAGCCAAGGGACAGGGGGCCCGGGTTATGGCTACACCTTC.

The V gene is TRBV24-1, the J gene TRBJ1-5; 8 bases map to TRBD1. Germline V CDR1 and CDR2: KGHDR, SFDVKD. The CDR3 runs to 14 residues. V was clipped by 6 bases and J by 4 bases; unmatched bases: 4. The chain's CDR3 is CATSPGQANQPQHF. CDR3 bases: TGTGCCACCAGTCCGGGACAGGCTAATCAGCCCCAGCATTTT.

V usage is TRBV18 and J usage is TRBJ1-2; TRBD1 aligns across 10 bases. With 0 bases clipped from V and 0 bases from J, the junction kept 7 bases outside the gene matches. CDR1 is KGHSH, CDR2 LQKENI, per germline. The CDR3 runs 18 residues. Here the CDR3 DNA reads TGTGCCAGCTCACCACCCCTCGGACAGGGGGTACCTAACTATGGCTACACCTTC. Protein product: CASSPPLGQGVPNYGYTF.

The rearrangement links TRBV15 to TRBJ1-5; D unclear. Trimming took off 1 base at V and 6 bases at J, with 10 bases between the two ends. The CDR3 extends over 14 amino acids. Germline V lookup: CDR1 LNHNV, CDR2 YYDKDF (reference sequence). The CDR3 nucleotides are TGTGCCACCAGCAGAGGAGTTGAAGTTCAGCCCCAGCATTTT. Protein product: CATSRGVEVQPQHF.

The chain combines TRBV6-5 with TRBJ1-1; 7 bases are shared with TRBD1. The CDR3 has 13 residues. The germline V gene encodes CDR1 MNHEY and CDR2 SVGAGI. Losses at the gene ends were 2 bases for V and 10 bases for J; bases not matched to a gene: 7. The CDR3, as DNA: TGTGCCAGCAGTTACGCCGACAGGGCAGGAGCTTTCTTT. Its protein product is CASSYADRAGAFF.

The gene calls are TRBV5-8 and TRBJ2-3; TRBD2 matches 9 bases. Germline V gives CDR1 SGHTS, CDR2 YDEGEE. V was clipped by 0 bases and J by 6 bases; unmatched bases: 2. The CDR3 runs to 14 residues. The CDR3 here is CASSLASGGDTQYF. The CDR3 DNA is TGTGCCAGCAGCTTGGCAAGCGGGGGGGATACGCAGTATTTT. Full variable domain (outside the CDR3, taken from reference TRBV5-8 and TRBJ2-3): EAGVTQSPTHLIKTRGQQATLRCSPISGHTSVYWYQQALGLGLQFLLWYDEGEERNRGNFPPRFSGRQFPNYSSELNVNALELEDSALYLCASSLASGGDTQYFGPGTRLTVL.

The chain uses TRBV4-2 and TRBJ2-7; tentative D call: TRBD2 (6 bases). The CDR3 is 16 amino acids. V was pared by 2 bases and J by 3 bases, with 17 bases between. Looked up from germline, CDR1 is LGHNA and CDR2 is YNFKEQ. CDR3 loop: CASSQSAGQGFYEQYF. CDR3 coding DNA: TGTGCCAGCAGCCAATCAGCGGGCCAAGGATTCTACGAGCAGTACTTC.

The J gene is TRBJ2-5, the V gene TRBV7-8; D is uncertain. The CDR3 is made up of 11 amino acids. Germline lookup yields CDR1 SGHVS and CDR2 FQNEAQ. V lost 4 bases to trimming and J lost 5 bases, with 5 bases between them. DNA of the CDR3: TGTGCCAGCAGCTCTGGGGAGACCCAGTACTTC. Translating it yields CASSSGETQYF.

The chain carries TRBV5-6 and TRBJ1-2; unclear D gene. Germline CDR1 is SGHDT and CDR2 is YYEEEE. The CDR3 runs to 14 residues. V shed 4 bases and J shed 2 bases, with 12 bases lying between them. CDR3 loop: CASSTATGNYGYTF. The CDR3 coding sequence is TGTGCCAGCAGCACTGCGACGGGGAACTATGGCTACACCTTC.

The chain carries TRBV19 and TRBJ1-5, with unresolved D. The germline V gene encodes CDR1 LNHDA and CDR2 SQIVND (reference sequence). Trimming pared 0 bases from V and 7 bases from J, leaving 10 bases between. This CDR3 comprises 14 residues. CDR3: CASSIERAQQPQHF. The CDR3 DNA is TGTGCCAGTAGTATAGAGAGGGCTCAACAGCCCCAGCATTTT.

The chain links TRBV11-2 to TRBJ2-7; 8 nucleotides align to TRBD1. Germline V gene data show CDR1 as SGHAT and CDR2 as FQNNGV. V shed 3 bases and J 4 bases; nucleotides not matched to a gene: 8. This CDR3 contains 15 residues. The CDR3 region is CASSFRTGTTYEQYF. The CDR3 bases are TGTGCCAGCAGCTTCCGGACAGGGACGACGTACGAGCAGTACTTC.

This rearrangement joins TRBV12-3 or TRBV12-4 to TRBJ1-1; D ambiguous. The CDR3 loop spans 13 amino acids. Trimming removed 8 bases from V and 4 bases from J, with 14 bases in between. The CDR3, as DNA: TGTGCCAGCGGACGGTTGGAGGGCACTGAAGCTTTCTTT. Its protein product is CASGRLEGTEAFF.

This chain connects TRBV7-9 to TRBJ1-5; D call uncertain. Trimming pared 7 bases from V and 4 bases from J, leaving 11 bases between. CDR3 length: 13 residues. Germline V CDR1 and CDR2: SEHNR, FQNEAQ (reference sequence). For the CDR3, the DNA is TGTGCCAGCACCCCGGGGTGGAATCAGCCCCAGCATTTT. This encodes CASTPGWNQPQHF.

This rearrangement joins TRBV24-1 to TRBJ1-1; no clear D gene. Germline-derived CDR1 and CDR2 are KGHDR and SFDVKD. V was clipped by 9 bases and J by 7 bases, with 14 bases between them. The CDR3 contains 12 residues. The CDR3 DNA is TGTGCCACCGGTACGGGATTTGGTGAAGCTTTCTTT. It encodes CATGTGFGEAFF.

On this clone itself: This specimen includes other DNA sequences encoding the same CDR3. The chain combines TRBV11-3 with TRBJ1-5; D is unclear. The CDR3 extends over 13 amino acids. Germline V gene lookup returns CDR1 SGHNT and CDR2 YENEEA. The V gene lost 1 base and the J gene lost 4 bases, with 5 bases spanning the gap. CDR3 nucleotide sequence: TGTGCCAGCAGCTTAGGGGCTAATCAGCCCCAGCATTTT. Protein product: CASSLGANQPQHF.

The CDR3 region is CASSPTDNSPLHF. As DNA, the CDR3 is TGTGCCAGCAGCCCGACGGACAATTCACCCCTCCACTTT. V gene TRBV6-6 combines with J gene TRBJ1-6; unclear D gene. The CDR3 is 13 residues long. Germline CDR1 MNHNY, CDR2 SVGAGI (reference sequence). Deletions cut 6 bases from V and 7 bases from J, with 10 bases between.